The next 27 T cell receptor beta chains were all read from a single sample in a study of cytotoxic CD8 clonotypes in ibrutinib-treated CLL. The method was immunoSEQ multiplex PCR; TCRdb's version includes in-frame clones alone and lacks a portion of them. The repertoire has 150,000 to 250,000 clones, approximately 72% of them found once; the top ten carry 10% to 15%. The material sequenced was PBMCs, taken after 24 months of ibrutinib treatment. The receptor set was obtained from a human donor with chronic lymphocytic leukemia.

The chain uses TRBV6-6 and TRBJ1-5; 9 nucleotides align to TRBD1. CDR3 length equals 14 residues. Unmatched junction bases numbered 6, after V lost 6 bases and J lost 6 bases. Germline loops: CDR1 MNHNY, CDR2 SVGAGI (reference sequence). This chain's CDR3 is CASSQKQGAQPQHF. The CDR3, as DNA: TGTGCCAGCAGCCAAAAACAGGGGGCTCAGCCCCAGCATTTT.

Details on this clone: The junction departs from germline at one end; a sequencing error may be responsible. The chain couples TRBV30 to TRBJ2-1, with 9 nucleotides matching TRBD2. Germline-derived CDR1 and CDR2 are GTSNPN and SVGIG (reference sequence). The CDR3 spans 13 residues. CDR3 in amino acids: CAWSGTSAPSGLF. DNA for the CDR3: TGTGCCTGGAGTGGGACTAGCGCGCCTAGCGGACTCTTC.

The chain has TRBV29-1 and TRBJ2-5, with 9 bases fitting TRBD2. The J segment lost 11 bases and the V segment lost 4 bases, leaving 14 bases of the junction unmatched. From germline, CDR1 is SQVTM and CDR2 ANQGSEA. The CDR3 covers 14 residues. The CDR3 spells CSVALGGGRAIQYF. DNA for the CDR3: TGCAGCGTTGCGTTAGGAGGCGGGAGGGCAATACAGTACTTC. The full variable domain, completed using reference TRBV29-1 and TRBJ2-5, is SAVISQKPSRDICQRGTSLTIQCQVDSQVTMMFWYRQQPGQSLTLIATANQGSEATYESGFVIDKFPISRPNLTFSTLTVSNMSPEDSSIYLCSVALGGGRAIQYFGPGTRLLVL.

The chain links TRBV4-1 to TRBJ2-7; perhaps TRBD2 as D (6 bases). Germline V gene lookup returns CDR1 MGHRA and CDR2 YSYEKL. The CDR3 length is 14 residues. Trimming cost V 6 bases and J 1 base, with 13 bases left between them. The CDR3 nucleotides read TGCGCCAGCAGACGGAGGGAGAAATCCTACGAGCAGTACTTC. Its translation is CASRRREKSYEQYF.

To note about this clone: Sequence at one end of the junction differs from germline and may be a read error. The sample has other DNA sequences that encode this CDR3 too. The chain joins TRBV7-7 to TRBJ1-1; the D gene is possibly TRBD1 (6 bases). Germline CDR1 and CDR2: SSHAT and FNYEAQ (reference sequence). The length of the CDR3 is 13 residues. CDR3 sequence: CASSLDRNTEAFF. The CDR3, as DNA: TGTGCTAGCAGCTTGGACAGAAACACTGAAGCTTTCTTT.

The V and J genes are TRBV30 and TRBJ1-1, with D possibly TRBD1 on 5 matching bases. CDR1 is GTSNPN and CDR2 is SVGIG in the germline V gene (reference sequence). The CDR3 covers 18 residues. The V and J ends lost 5 bases and 1 base respectively, with 26 bases between them. The CDR3 reads CAWGSRWTPSKGNTEAFF. DNA of the CDR3: TGTGCCTGGGGCTCAAGATGGACACCTTCGAAGGGGAACACTGAAGCTTTCTTT.

The CDR3 DNA follows: TGTGCCAGCAGTTACTCATTTGGACTGACGAACACTGAAGCTTTCTTT. This sequence encodes CASSYSFGLTNTEAFF. The chain uses TRBV6-6 and TRBJ1-1; D ambiguous. Per germline, CDR1 MNHNY and CDR2 SVGAGI (reference sequence). With 0 bases removed from V and 1 base from J, the gap between germline ends came to 12 bases. CDR3 length: 16 amino acids.

The V gene is TRBV18, the J gene TRBJ2-7; D may be TRBD2 (6 bases). V lost 3 bases and J lost 5, with 23 bases in between. Germline V gene data show CDR1 as KGHSH and CDR2 as LQKENI. This CDR3 contains 17 residues. CDR3 region: CASSPLWLGGEEDEQYF. In DNA form, the CDR3 reads TGTGCCAGCTCACCTTTATGGTTAGGAGGGGAGGAGGACGAGCAGTACTTC.

The V gene is TRBV5-1, the J gene TRBJ1-2; D is ambiguous. V was clipped by 0 bases and J by 0 bases, with 6 bases between them. Germline values: CDR1 SGHRS, CDR2 YFSETQ. The length of the CDR3 is 14 residues. The CDR3 DNA sequence: TGCGCCAGCAGCTTGGTCAGCGCTAACTATGGCTACACCTTC. It yields the protein CASSLVSANYGYTF.

This rearrangement joins TRBV30 to TRBJ2-7; D call uncertain. CDR1 is GTSNPN and CDR2 is SVGIG in the germline V gene (reference sequence). The CDR3 spans 12 residues. V dropped 3 bases and J dropped 2 bases, with 8 bases sitting between them. The CDR3 bases are TGTGCCTGGAGAAAGGGCCCCTACGAGCAGTACTTC. It codes for CAWRKGPYEQYF.

The V gene is TRBV7-2, the J gene TRBJ1-5; D gene ambiguous. Germline values: CDR1 SGHTA, CDR2 FQGNSA. The CDR3 contains 13 residues. V gave up 6 bases and J gave up 0 bases, with 6 bases separating them. The DNA of the CDR3 is TGTGCCAGCAGTCAATATAGCAATCAGCCCCAGCATTTT. It encodes CASSQYSNQPQHF.

This clone was found a few times. The chain combines TRBV28 with TRBJ2-3; the D is unclear. The CDR3 contains 13 residues. The ends were cut back, 2 bases at V and 1 base at J, with 4 bases in the middle. CDR1 and CDR2 (germline): MDHEN, SYDVKM. The CDR3 DNA sequence: TGTGCCAGCAGTTTAAGACGCACAGATACGCAGTATTTT. Translated: CASSLRRTDTQYF.

This clone was observed a few times. The J gene is TRBJ2-5, the V gene TRBV4-1; D is possibly TRBD1 or TRBD2 (5 bases each). The germline V gene has CDR1 MGHRA and CDR2 YSYEKL. Trimming cost V 1 base and J 2 bases, with 14 bases left between them. CDR3 length equals 16 residues. CDR3 nucleotides: TGCGCCAGCAGCCAAGCTAACCAGGGACCTCAAGAGACCCAGTACTTC. Its translation: CASSQANQGPQETQYF.

The V gene is TRBV9, the J gene TRBJ2-3; the D is unclear. Trimming stripped 1 base from V and 0 bases from J, with 12 bases between. CDR1 and CDR2 (germline): SGDLS, YYNGEE. The CDR3 length is 16 residues. In DNA form, the CDR3 reads TGTGCCAGCAGCGTATTTGGGGATACTAGCACAGATACGCAGTATTTT. Encoded protein: CASSVFGDTSTDTQYF.

This clone showed up just a few times. The chain combines TRBV7-2 with TRBJ1-2; 7 positions agree with TRBD1. With 5 bases clipped from V and 7 bases from J, the junction kept 19 bases outside the gene matches. This CDR3 spans 17 amino acids. CDR1 is SGHTA, CDR2 FQGNSA, per germline. For the CDR3, the DNA is TGTGCCAGCAGCCGCAGGGGGGTAGACAGCCCGGGTGGTGGCTACACCTTC. Residues: CASSRRGVDSPGGGYTF.

This chain joins TRBV30 and TRBJ2-2; TRBD2 aligns across 10 bases. Germline V gives CDR1 GTSNPN, CDR2 SVGIG (reference sequence). With V trimmed by 0 bases and J by 1 base, 5 bases remained unmatched. CDR3 length equals 17 residues. CDR3 region: CAWSVILAGWNTGELFF. The CDR3, as DNA: TGTGCCTGGAGTGTAATACTAGCGGGATGGAACACCGGGGAGCTGTTTTTT.

This chain uses TRBV30 with TRBJ1-4; a possible D gene is TRBD1 (5 bases). Germline CDR1 reads GTSNPN; CDR2 reads SVGIG (reference sequence). The CDR3 sequence is 14 residues long. V shed 0 bases and J shed 6 bases, with 11 bases lying between them. CDR3 protein: CAWSVKRGDEKLFF. The DNA of the CDR3 is TGTGCCTGGAGTGTAAAACGGGGGGATGAAAAACTGTTTTTT.

This clone was recorded a few times. The CDR3 region is CASSLTGGYEQYF. CDR3 bases: TGTGCCAGCAGCTTAACCGGTGGGTACGAGCAGTACTTC. V and J are TRBV7-3 and TRBJ2-7; D ambiguous. Germline CDR1 is SGHTA and CDR2 is FQGTGA. The V end was cut by 0 bases, the J end by 4 bases, with 7 bases between. The length of the CDR3 is 13 residues.

This chain links TRBV11-2 with TRBJ2-3; D remains ambiguous. Germline V gene sequence: CDR1 SGHAT, CDR2 FQNNGV. The V end was cut by 0 bases, the J end by 1 base, with 5 bases between. This CDR3 region has 14 residues. Here the CDR3 reads CASSLDRGTDTQYF. The CDR3 DNA is TGTGCCAGCAGCTTAGATCGGGGCACAGATACGCAGTATTTT.

V and J are TRBV9 and TRBJ1-2, with D perhaps matching TRBD1 (6 bases). The CDR3 runs 15 residues. Germline CDR1 is SGDLS and CDR2 is YYNGEE. The V gene lost 3 bases and the J gene lost 4 bases, with 16 bases spanning the gap. CDR3: CASSARQEGLYGYTF. The CDR3 DNA follows: TGTGCCAGCAGCGCTAGACAGGAAGGCCTCTATGGCTACACCTTC. Looking up the rest from reference TRBV9 and TRBJ1-2 gives the full variable domain: DSGVTQTPKHLITATGQRVTLRCSPRSGDLSVYWYQQSLDQGLQFLIQYYNGEERAKGNILERFSAQQFPDLHSELNLSSLELGDSALYFCASSARQEGLYGYTFGSGTRLTVV.

The V gene is TRBV5-4, the J gene TRBJ2-1; D not certain. CDR3 length: 15 residues. Germline CDR1 and CDR2: SGHNT and YYREEE (reference sequence). V lost 4 bases and J lost 0, with 11 bases in between. CDR3 region: CASSVTRSSYNEQFF. The CDR3 DNA is TGTGCCAGCAGCGTGACTCGAAGCTCCTACAATGAGCAGTTCTTC.

The V and J genes are TRBV4-2 and TRBJ1-2; 7 bases match TRBD1. The CDR3 covers 14 residues. The germline CDR1 and CDR2 sequences are LGHNA and YNFKEQ. Trimming took 5 bases from V and 5 from J; bases not matched to a gene: 8. The CDR3 nucleotides are TGTGCCAGCAGCGAAAGACAGGGTGCATATGGCTACACCTTC. It translates to CASSERQGAYGYTF.

The chain recombines TRBV27 with TRBJ1-4; TRBD1 matches at 7 bases. Per germline, CDR1 MNHEY and CDR2 SMNVEV (reference sequence). Unmatched junction bases numbered 17, after V lost 5 bases and J lost 8 bases. There are 17 residues in the CDR3. The CDR3 sequence: CASSRREGQALGEKLFF. For the CDR3, the DNA is TGTGCCAGCAGTAGACGAGAAGGACAGGCCTTAGGGGAAAAACTGTTTTTT.

The J gene is TRBJ1-5, the V gene TRBV5-1; D is undetermined. The CDR3 is 13 amino acids. Trimming left V 0 bases short and J 3 bases short, with 4 bases between. Germline V gene sequence: CDR1 SGHRS, CDR2 YFSETQ. In nucleotides, the CDR3 is TGCGCCAGCAGCTTGGGCCTCAATCAGCCCCAGCATTTT. Its translation is CASSLGLNQPQHF.

CDR3 protein: CASRNPPGALNTGELFF. The CDR3 nucleotides are TGTGCCAGCAGGAACCCACCGGGGGCGCTTAACACCGGGGAGCTGTTTTTT. V gene TRBV28 combines with J gene TRBJ2-2, with D perhaps given as TRBD1 or TRBD2 (6 bases each). The CDR3 extends over 17 amino acids. V was shortened by 6 bases and J by 2 bases, with 19 bases between the two germline ends. Germline loops: CDR1 MDHEN, CDR2 SYDVKM.

This clone was picked up one time. The chain carries TRBV18 and TRBJ2-5; D is unclear. The V end was cut by 2 bases, the J end by 1 base, with 5 bases between. This CDR3 has 13 amino acids. Germline CDR1 reads KGHSH; CDR2 reads LQKENI. CDR3: CASSPFFQETQYF. In nucleotides, the CDR3 is TGTGCCAGCTCACCATTCTTCCAAGAGACCCAGTACTTC.

The chain uses TRBV30 and TRBJ1-1, with 8 positions matching TRBD1. The length of the CDR3 is 12 residues. Per the germline V gene, CDR1 is GTSNPN and CDR2 is SVGIG (reference sequence). V gave up 5 bases and J gave up 7 bases; unmatched junction bases: 6. CDR3 DNA: TGTGCCTGGGTGGACAGGGCTAATGAAGCTTTCTTT. This gives the protein CAWVDRANEAFF.